The rows below give T cell receptor beta chains drawn from one sample of a study of T cells in Graves' hyperthyroidism and ophthalmopathy. TCRdb re-called the multiplex PCR reads with MiXCR, one entry per CDR3 protein. The sample holds 600,000 to 700,000 distinct CDR3 sequences, 14% to 15% seen once. Sequenced input: blood. Receptor source: a middle-aged woman with Graves' ophthalmopathy. CDR3s include the opening cysteine and the closing phenylalanine or tryptophan. D genes are given only for firm matches. Rows may omit the clone size; those that give it use once, few, many or a size class.

len | abundance | d_gene | j_gene | v_gene | CDR3nt | CDR3aa
15 | few | TRBD2 | TRBJ2-4 | TRBV28 | TGTGCCAGCAGTCACGATGGGACTAGCTCAAACATTCAGTACTTC | CASSHDGTSSNIQYF
14 | many | - | TRBJ1-2 | TRBV4-1 | TGCGCCAGCAGCCAGCGAGACGGGACGCAGGGCTACACCTTC | CASSQRDGTQGYTF
17 | many | TRBD1 | TRBJ1-5 | TRBV15 | TGTGCCACCAGCAGAGATAGCCGCGACAGGGTCAATCAGCCCCAGCATTTT | CATSRDSRDRVNQPQHF
11 | many | - | TRBJ2-1 | TRBV5-1 | TGCGCCAGCAGCTTGGGACATGAGCAGTTCTTC | CASSLGHEQFF
15 | - | TRBD2 | TRBJ2-3 | TRBV7-2 | TGTGCCAGCAGCCTCAGCGGGATTATCACAGATACGCAGTATTTT | CASSLSGIITDTQYF
15 | many | - | TRBJ2-7 | TRBV4-1 | TGCGCCAGCAGCCAAAATGAAGGGAGCTCCTACGAGCAGTACTTC | CASSQNEGSSYEQYF
12 | few | TRBD1 | TRBJ1-1 | TRBV12-3/TRBV12-4 | TGTGCCAGCTTAAGACAGGGTTCAGAAGCTTTCTTT | CASLRQGSEAFF
14 | - | - | TRBJ2-2 | TRBV5-1 | TGCGCCAGCAGCTTGTTGGAGGTCACCGGGGAGCTGTTTTTT | CASSLLEVTGELFF
12 | many | TRBD1 | TRBJ2-7 | TRBV6-2/TRBV6-3 | TGTGCCAGCGGGAGACAGGGACGTGAGCAGTACTTC | CASGRQGREQYF
21 | many | - | TRBJ1-5 | TRBV28 | TGTGCCAGCAGTTTAAATCTGCTCTCTCTGACATTGGGAGGCACCAGTCAGCCCCAGCATTTT | CASSLNLLSLTLGGTSQPQHF
18 | - | - | TRBJ1-2 | TRBV18 | TGTGCCAGCTCACCAAATCTCGACTGGGGCAGCCATAACTATGGCTACACCTTC | CASSPNLDWGSHNYGYTF
15 | many | - | TRBJ1-5 | TRBV7-9 | TGTGCCAGCCAGGCGACAGTTGATAGCAATCAGCCCCAGCATTTT | CASQATVDSNQPQHF
14 | - | - | TRBJ2-5 | TRBV7-8 | TGTGCCAGCAGCCAAGGGACGTTCCAAGAGACCCAGTACTTC | CASSQGTFQETQYF
16 | many | - | TRBJ2-2 | TRBV12-3/TRBV12-4 | TGTGCCAGCACCCCAACTCTTAGCAAGGTGACCGGGGAGCTGTTTTTT | CASTPTLSKVTGELFF
13 | many | - | TRBJ1-2 | TRBV25-1 | TGTGCCAGCAGTGAACTTGCAGGGAGAGGCTACACCTTC | CASSELAGRGYTF
13 | - | - | TRBJ2-7 | TRBV6-2/TRBV6-3 | TGTGCCAGCAGCCAAGGGATGCACTACGAGCAGTACTTC | CASSQGMHYEQYF
11 | many | TRBD2 | TRBJ2-7 | TRBV6-2/TRBV6-3 | TGTGCCAGCAGTAATAGCGGGAAGCAGTACTTC | CASSNSGKQYF
13 | - | TRBD2 | TRBJ2-3 | TRBV6-1 | TGTGCCAGCCATAGCGGGAACACAGATACGCAGTATTTT | CASHSGNTDTQYF
17 | many | TRBD1 | TRBJ1-2 | TRBV12-3/TRBV12-4 | TGTGCCAGCAGTTCCTCCCGGAGGGGGCATACGTTCGGTGGCTACACCTTC | CASSSSRRGHTFGGYTF
14 | many | - | TRBJ2-7 | TRBV2 | TGTGCCAGCAGTCAAGGGTTTTCAGGCTACGAGCAGTACTTC | CASSQGFSGYEQYF
15 | many | - | TRBJ2-5 | TRBV4-2 | TGTGCCAGCAGTCACCGGGATGCGAAAGGAGAGACCCAGTACTTC | CASSHRDAKGETQYF
16 | many | TRBD2 | TRBJ2-5 | TRBV27 | TGTGCCAGCAGTTTAGATCGAAGCGGGAGCAGGGAGACCCAGTACTTC | CASSLDRSGSRETQYF
13 | few | TRBD1 | TRBJ1-1 | TRBV6-1 | TGTGCCAGCAGGAAAGACAGGGCAACTGAAGCTTTCTTT | CASRKDRATEAFF
15 | many | - | TRBJ1-1 | TRBV6-1 | TGTGCCAGCAGGTCGGCCCAGCCAGCGAACACTGAAGCTTTCTTT | CASRSAQPANTEAFF
15 | few | - | TRBJ2-2 | TRBV12-5 | TGTGCTAGTGGTTTGCCCGGACACACCACCGGGGAGCTGTTTTTT | CASGLPGHTTGELFF
16 | many | - | TRBJ2-2 | TRBV12-3/TRBV12-4 | TGTGCCAGCAGTTTATTGGCTCCGGAAATCACCGGGGAGCTGTTTTTT | CASSLLAPEITGELFF
14 | many | - | TRBJ2-5 | TRBV2 | TGTGCCAGCAGTGAAGCAACCTTCGAGGGGACCCAGTACTTC | CASSEATFEGTQYF
13 | many | TRBD2 | TRBJ2-7 | TRBV6-1 | TGTGCCAGCCATAGTAGCGGGAGCTACGAGCAGTACTTC | CASHSSGSYEQYF
14 | many | - | TRBJ1-6 | TRBV6-5 | TGTGCCAGCAGTTACCTTGGGGGAAATTCACCCCTCCACTTT | CASSYLGGNSPLHF
13 | - | - | TRBJ2-2 | TRBV27 | TGTGCCAGCAGCCCAGCATACACCGGGGAGCTGTTTTTT | CASSPAYTGELFF
17 | - | TRBD1 | TRBJ2-2 | TRBV27 | TGTGCCAGCAGTTTGAACCCCCAGGACAGGGAAGCCGGGGAGCTGTTTTTT | CASSLNPQDREAGELFF
14 | - | - | TRBJ1-2 | TRBV4-1 | TGCGCCAGCAGCCTCTCGATCCGGGACTATGGCTACACCTTC | CASSLSIRDYGYTF
15 | - | - | TRBJ1-3 | TRBV5-5 | TGTGCCAGCAGCTTATCGTCCGGGACTGGAAACACCATATATTTT | CASSLSSGTGNTIYF
13 | many | - | TRBJ1-2 | TRBV10-2 | TGCGCCAGCAGTGAGGTGGGGAACTATGGCTACACCTTC | CASSEVGNYGYTF
15 | many | - | TRBJ2-7 | TRBV13 | TGTGCCAGCAGCGAACTCCGGGACGGCCGCTACGAGCAGTACTTC | CASSELRDGRYEQYF
16 | many | TRBD2 | TRBJ2-5 | TRBV10-3 | TGTGCCATCAGTGGTTCGGCGGGAGGCATTCAAGAGACCCAGTACTTC | CAISGSAGGIQETQYF
14 | - | - | TRBJ2-4 | TRBV6-5 | TGTGCCAGCAGTAACAGTTTAGCCAAAAACATTCAGTACTTC | CASSNSLAKNIQYF
15 | few | - | TRBJ1-3 | TRBV18 | TGTGCCAGCTCGCCCCCGGGGGGCTCTGGAAACACCATATATTTT | CASSPPGGSGNTIYF
13 | many | - | TRBJ2-2 | TRBV12-3/TRBV12-4 | TGTGCCAGCAGTTTGGAGAATCCCGGGGAGCTGTTTTTT | CASSLENPGELFF
15 | many | TRBD1 | TRBJ1-1 | TRBV20-1 | TGCAGTGCTCAGAACGCCGGGACAGCAAACACTGAAGCTTTCTTT | CSAQNAGTANTEAFF
13 | - | - | TRBJ2-1 | TRBV4-1 | TGCGCCAGCAGCCAAGCCCTTGCGGGAGAGCAGTTCTTC | CASSQALAGEQFF
13 | many | - | TRBJ1-2 | TRBV7-2 | TGTGCCAGCAGCAAGACATCCCGGGGTGGCTACACCTTC | CASSKTSRGGYTF
13 | many | - | TRBJ1-1 | TRBV28 | TGTGCCAGCAGTTTAAATGGGGGGACTGAAGCTTTCTTT | CASSLNGGTEAFF
15 | - | - | TRBJ2-5 | TRBV6-2/TRBV6-3 | TGTGCCAGCAAAATCAGACAGGTTATACAAGAGACCCAGTACTTC | CASKIRQVIQETQYF
15 | many | - | TRBJ2-7 | TRBV7-2 | TGTGCCAGCAGCTTAGGGGGGACTTCAACCTACGAGCAGTACTTC | CASSLGGTSTYEQYF
14 | - | - | TRBJ1-3 | TRBV25-1 | TGTGCCAGCAGTGCATCCAACTCTGGAAACACCATATATTTT | CASSASNSGNTIYF
15 | many | - | TRBJ2-5 | TRBV6-1 | TGTGCCAGCAGTGTGGGTGGTTCAGGAGGAGAGACCCAGTACTTC | CASSVGGSGGETQYF
15 | - | - | TRBJ2-2 | TRBV7-2 | TGTGCCAGCAGCTTAGTGGCGGGCCGCACCGGGGAGCTGTTTTTT | CASSLVAGRTGELFF
17 | - | TRBD1 | TRBJ1-1 | TRBV4-1 | TGCACCAGCAGCCAAGAAAGGGACAGACTCATGAACACTGAAGCTTTCTTT | CTSSQERDRLMNTEAFF
14 | many | - | TRBJ1-1 | TRBV20-1 | TGCAGTGCCCCAGTGACCAGCTCTGACACTGAAGCTTTCTTT | CSAPVTSSDTEAFF
17 | many | - | TRBJ1-1 | TRBV11-2 | TGTGCCAGCAGCTTAGATATCCGATTGGTGTCCCAGGCTGAAGCTTTCTTT | CASSLDIRLVSQAEAFF
13 | many | TRBD2 | TRBJ2-7 | TRBV28 | TGTGCCAGCAAGCGAGCGGGAGGATACGAGCAGTACTTC | CASKRAGGYEQYF
14 | many | - | TRBJ2-5 | TRBV2 | TGTGCCAGCAGTGAAGGGAAGGGCGCGCAGACCCAGTACTTC | CASSEGKGAQTQYF
14 | many | - | TRBJ1-5 | TRBV5-5 | TGTGCCAGCAGCTTGTCCCGTGGCAATCAGCCCCAGCATTTT | CASSLSRGNQPQHF
13 | - | - | TRBJ2-7 | TRBV5-1 | TGCGCCAGCAGCTTGGGCTCACGGGACGAGCAGTACTTC | CASSLGSRDEQYF